This note documents a single TCR beta chain sequence. The data originate from a study of CD8+ T cells in alopecia areata. The V and J ends lost 2 bases and 3 bases respectively, with 6 bases between them. The length of the CDR3 is 14 residues. Germline V gene lookup returns CDR1 SGHRS and CDR2 YFSETQ. RNA extraction was followed by reverse transcription into cDNA, which acted as the sequencing template. Method: immunoSEQ multiplex PCR; TCRdb's copy keeps in-frame clones and lacks some. The table records 200,000 to 250,000 clones, 66% of them present only once. Indicated treatment: oral pan-JAK inhibitor, 5-10 mg twice daily.

Sequences were derived from CD4+ T cells sorted from blood, sampled around week 46, from a patient treated with tofacitinib. The rearrangement joins TRBV5-1 to TRBJ2-6; D is perhaps TRBD2 (5 bases). This receptor was obtained from a human donor with alopecia areata. CDR3 in amino acids: CASSFGGGANVLTF. The CDR3 DNA reads TGCGCCAGCAGCTTCGGAGGTGGGGCCAACGTCCTGACTTTC.